This T cell receptor (beta chain) is from a study of cytomegalovirus exposure and HLA in healthy donors. The CDR3 is made up of 13 amino acids. V lost 8 bases and J 7 bases, leaving 15 bases between the germline ends. Germline CDR1 MNHNS, CDR2 SASEGT. Study results and limitations: As a later analysis revealed, the rate of TCR association differed by HLA locus, with DRB1 most and HLA-C fewest. CMV serostatus was the sole immune exposure data available. In a later analysis, a missense DCLRE1C variant was linked to TCR beta V- and J-gene trimming.

In the PCR, 60 Vbeta and 13 Jbeta primers were used. Only in-frame clones appear in the TCRdb table, and some are missing; sequencing was by immunoSEQ multiplex PCR. The table shows under 150,000 clones, with more than 60% occurring only once. Worth noting for this clone: Its matching antigen is unknown.

The source is a woman younger than 35 in good health and CMV-seronegative. The chain joins TRBV6-1 to TRBJ1-5; D ambiguous. Sequencing used PBMCs. DNA for the CDR3: TGTGCCAGCGATTTGGGTTCGGGGCAGCCCCAGCATTTT. It specifies CASDLGSGQPQHF.